This entry concerns a single T cell receptor (beta chain). The data stem from a study of blood T cells in healthy people across ages. Study-wide context: About one barcoded beta molecule per two T cells was captured by template switching.

The CDR3 runs 16 residues. Germline V gene lookup returns CDR1 MNHEY and CDR2 SVGAGI. Between the trimmed V and J ends, which lost 2 bases and 0 bases, there was a span of 11 bases. A second PCR, run for about 7 to 11 cycles, used a sample-barcoded 5' primer plus a J-beta primer mix. Each cDNA molecule carried a tag from a template-switch adaptor that contained 12 random nucleotides. Sequencing yielded, for each sample, at least 2.5 million paired-end reads carrying CDR3. TCRdb re-called the 5' RACE reads through MiXCR, storing one row per CDR3 protein. The sample lists 1.2 million to 1.5 million distinct CDR3 sequences, approximately 60% occurring once.

This clonotype originated in a man between 18 and 35 years old in good health. The chain employs TRBV6-5 and TRBJ2-1; D is possibly TRBD1 or TRBD2 (5 bases each). The sample was blood. The CDR3, as DNA: TGTGCCAGCAGTTACGACTCAGGGAGCTCCTACAATGAGCAGTTCTTC. It specifies CASSYDSGSSYNEQFF.